Presented here are 12 T cell receptor beta chains from one specimen sequenced in a study of blood T cell repertoires in COVID-19. The table came from immunoSEQ multiplex PCR; TCRdb's copy has only in-frame clones and leaves some out. Among approximately 270,000 clones listed, around 89% were seen once. Input material: PBMCs or T cells enriched from blood (not recorded which). The source is a woman between 25 and 40 years old with acute COVID-19.

This chain joins TRBV19 and TRBJ1-1; 7 bases map to TRBD1. This CDR3 spans 13 amino acids. Trimming took 3 bases from V and 11 from J; bases not matched to a gene: 9. Germline assignment: CDR1 LNHDA and CDR2 SQIVND (reference sequence). CDR3 in DNA: TGTGCCAGTAGTATGGCGAGGGGGCTAGAGGCTTTCTTT. Protein product: CASSMARGLEAFF.

The CDR3 DNA reads TGTGCCAGCAGCGCACGAGGGCCAAGTAGTTCTGAGTCTGGGGCCAACGTCCTGACTTTC. It translates to CASSARGPSSSESGANVLTF. The chain joins TRBV3-1 (or the pseudogene TRBV3-2) to TRBJ2-6; possible D gene TRBD2, 5 bases. CDR3 length: 20 amino acids. Germline CDR1 is LGHDT and CDR2 is YNNKEL (reference sequence). The germline V and J ends were trimmed by 5 bases and 1 base, with 24 bases remaining between them.

This clone was found many times. This chain connects TRBV6-2 or TRBV6-3 to TRBJ2-7, with 10 positions matching TRBD1. With 4 bases clipped from V and 6 bases from J, the junction kept 6 bases outside the gene matches. The CDR3 runs to 14 residues. Germline loops: CDR1 MNHEY, CDR2 SVGEGT. This CDR3 is CASSSGTGASEQYF. The CDR3 bases are TGTGCCAGCAGTTCCGGGACAGGGGCTAGCGAGCAGTACTTC.

This chain joins TRBV6-5 and TRBJ2-7; 9 nucleotides align to TRBD2. Germline lookup yields CDR1 MNHEY and CDR2 SVGAGI. Germline trimming cut 7 bases from V and 2 bases from J; bases unmatched to any gene: 9. The CDR3 runs to 15 residues. CDR3 bases: TGTGCCAGCACCCTTGTAGCGGGAGAAACCTACGAGCAGTACTTC. It is translated as CASTLVAGETYEQYF.

The V gene is TRBV7-9, the J gene TRBJ1-1; unclear D gene. The V and J ends lost 3 bases and 1 base respectively, with 12 bases between them. CDR3 length: 15 residues. Germline-derived CDR1 and CDR2 are SEHNR and FQNEAQ (reference sequence). The CDR3: CASSFLVEGNTEAFF. The CDR3 DNA sequence: TGTGCCAGCAGCTTCCTGGTGGAGGGGAACACTGAAGCTTTCTTT.

The chain has TRBV6-5 and TRBJ2-7, with TRBD1 matching 8 bases. The J segment lost 2 bases and the V segment lost 5 bases, leaving 8 bases of the junction unmatched. The CDR3 is 15 residues long. Germline V CDR1 and CDR2: MNHEY, SVGAGI. The CDR3, as DNA: TGTGCCAGCAGTCCAATCGGACAGGGCGCCTACGAGCAGTACTTC. Translation: CASSPIGQGAYEQYF.

As DNA, the CDR3 is TGTGCCAGCAGCCCAACGGGACAGGGTGACTATGGCTACACCTTC. Its translation is CASSPTGQGDYGYTF. The chain recombines TRBV7-3 with TRBJ1-2; 9 bases map to TRBD1. Germline values: CDR1 SGHTA, CDR2 FQGTGA. The V segment lost 5 bases and the J segment 3 bases; nucleotides outside the gene matches: 7. The length of the CDR3 is 15 residues. Full variable domain (remainder filled in from reference TRBV7-3 and TRBJ1-2): GAGVSQTPSNKVTEKGKYVELRCDPISGHTALYWYRQSLGQGPEFLIYFQGTGAADDSGLPNDRFFAVRPEGSVSTLKIQRTERGDSAVYLCASSPTGQGDYGYTFGSGTRLTVV.

The V and J genes are TRBV28 and TRBJ1-5, with a tentative D call TRBD1 (5 bases). The CDR3 spans 12 residues. Trimming removed 5 bases from V and 6 bases from J, with 8 bases in between. Per germline, CDR1 MDHEN and CDR2 SYDVKM. The CDR3 DNA reads TGTGCCAGCAGTGGGGGAGGTCAGCCCCAGCATTTT. Its protein product is CASSGGGQPQHF.

This clone was counted between two and nine times. The gene calls are TRBV3-1 (or the pseudogene TRBV3-2) and TRBJ2-2, with a possible D match to TRBD2 (6 bases). Germline CDR1 is LGHDT and CDR2 is YNNKEL (reference sequence). The CDR3 sequence is 16 residues long. V lost 0 bases and J 1 base, leaving 9 bases between the germline ends. This CDR3 is CASSQDRGLNTGELFF. The CDR3 DNA reads as TGTGCCAGCAGCCAAGATCGGGGGTTGAACACCGGGGAGCTGTTTTTT.

The V call is TRBV9, the J call TRBJ2-2, with a weak D call TRBD1 (6 bases). CDR3 length: 15 amino acids. V shed 0 bases and J shed 5 bases, with 11 bases lying between them. CDR1 SGDLS and CDR2 YYNGEE come from the germline V gene. In DNA form, the CDR3 reads TGTGCCAGCAGCGTAGTCACAGGGACGACCGGGGAGCTGTTTTTT. It yields the protein CASSVVTGTTGELFF.

This rearrangement joins TRBV5-1 to TRBJ2-2; maybe TRBD2 (6 bases). The V end lost 3 bases, the J end lost 6 bases, and 15 bases lay between the germline ends. Germline CDR1 reads SGHRS; CDR2 reads YFSETQ. There are 15 residues in the CDR3. CDR3 sequence: CASSWGGGTAGELFF. The CDR3 DNA is TGCGCCAGCAGCTGGGGCGGCGGGACCGCCGGGGAGCTGTTTTTT.

The rearrangement joins TRBV15 to TRBJ2-1; tentative D call: TRBD2 (5 bases). The V gene's germline CDR1 is LNHNV and CDR2 YYDKDF (reference sequence). V shed 0 bases and J shed 0 bases, with 12 bases lying between them. This CDR3 is 17 amino acids long. CDR3 sequence reads: CATSRDSADGSYNEQFF. The CDR3 DNA reads as TGTGCCACCAGCAGAGATAGCGCGGATGGCTCCTACAATGAGCAGTTCTTC.